A single T cell receptor (beta chain) is shown here with its context. The sample originates from a study of OX40 agonist ivuxolimab in advanced cancers. The wider study: Each dose-escalation patient presented with hepatocellular carcinoma, melanoma, renal cell or head and neck cancer.

Libraries were prepared by immunoSEQ multiplex PCR; TCRdb keeps only in-frame clonotypes and omits some of them. The sample holds around 41,000 clones, approximately 90% seen once. V lost 0 bases to trimming and J lost 3 bases, with 21 bases between them. CDR3 length equals 18 residues. Germline V CDR1 and CDR2: ENHRY, SYGVKD. The sequence was collected from an adult with an advanced solid tumor such as melanoma, head and neck, liver or kidney cancer. The sample was CD4+ or CD8+ T cells sorted from blood, taken in a trial of the OX40 agonist ivuxolimab. This rearrangement joins TRBV10-3 to TRBJ2-7; weak D call: TRBD2 (6 bases). The CDR3 loop reads CAISESGQEGTRLYEQYF. CDR3 coding DNA: TGTGCCATCAGTGAGTCTGGTCAGGAGGGAACGCGCCTCTACGAGCAGTACTTC.